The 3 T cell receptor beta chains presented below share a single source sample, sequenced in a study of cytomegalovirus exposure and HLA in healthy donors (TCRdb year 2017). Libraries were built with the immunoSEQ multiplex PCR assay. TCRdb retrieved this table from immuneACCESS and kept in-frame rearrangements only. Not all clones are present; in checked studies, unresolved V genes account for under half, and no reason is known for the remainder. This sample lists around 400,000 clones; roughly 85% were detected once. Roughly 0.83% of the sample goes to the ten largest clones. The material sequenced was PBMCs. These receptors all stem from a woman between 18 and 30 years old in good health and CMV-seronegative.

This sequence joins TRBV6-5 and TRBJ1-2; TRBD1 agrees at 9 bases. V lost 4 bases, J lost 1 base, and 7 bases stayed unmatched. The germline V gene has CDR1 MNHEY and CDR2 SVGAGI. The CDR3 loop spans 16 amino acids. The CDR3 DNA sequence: TGTGCCAGCAGTTCCCTATCGACAGGGGGTAACTATGGCTACACCTTC. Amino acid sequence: CASSSLSTGGNYGYTF.

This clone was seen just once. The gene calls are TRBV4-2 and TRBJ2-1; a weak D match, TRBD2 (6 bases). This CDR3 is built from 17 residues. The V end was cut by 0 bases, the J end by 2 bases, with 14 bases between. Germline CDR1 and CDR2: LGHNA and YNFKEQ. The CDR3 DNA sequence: TGTGCCAGCAGCCAAGATGCCCGGGAGCGGACCTACAATGAGCAGTTCTTC. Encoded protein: CASSQDARERTYNEQFF.

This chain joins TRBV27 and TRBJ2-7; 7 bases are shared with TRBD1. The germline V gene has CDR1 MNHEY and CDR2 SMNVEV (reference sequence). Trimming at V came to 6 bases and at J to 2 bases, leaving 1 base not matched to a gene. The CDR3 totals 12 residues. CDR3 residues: CASSGTAYEQYF. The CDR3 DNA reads TGTGCCAGCAGCGGGACAGCCTACGAGCAGTACTTC.